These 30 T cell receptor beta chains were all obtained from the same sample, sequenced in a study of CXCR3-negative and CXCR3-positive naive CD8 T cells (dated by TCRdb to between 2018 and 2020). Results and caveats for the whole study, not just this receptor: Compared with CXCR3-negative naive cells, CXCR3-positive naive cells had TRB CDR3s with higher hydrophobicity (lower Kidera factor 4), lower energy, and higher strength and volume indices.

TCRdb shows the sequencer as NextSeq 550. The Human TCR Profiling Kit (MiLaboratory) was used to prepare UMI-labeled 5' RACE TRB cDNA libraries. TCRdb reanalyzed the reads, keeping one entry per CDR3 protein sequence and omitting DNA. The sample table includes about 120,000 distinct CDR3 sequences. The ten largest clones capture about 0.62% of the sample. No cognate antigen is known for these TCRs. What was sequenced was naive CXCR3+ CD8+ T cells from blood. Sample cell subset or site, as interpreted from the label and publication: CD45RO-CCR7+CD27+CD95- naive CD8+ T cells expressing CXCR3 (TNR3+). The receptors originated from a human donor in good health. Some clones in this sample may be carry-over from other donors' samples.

The CDR3 is CASSQDVRTSYEQYF. This chain connects TRBV3-1 to TRBJ2-7; as DNA is missing, the TRBD2 call by TCRdb cannot be tested. The CDR3 consists of 15 residues. CDR1 and CDR2 (germline): LGHDT, YNNKEL (reference sequence).

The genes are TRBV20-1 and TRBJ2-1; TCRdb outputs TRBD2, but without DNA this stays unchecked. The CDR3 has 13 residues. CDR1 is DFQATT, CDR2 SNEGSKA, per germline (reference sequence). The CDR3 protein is CSALGPPTNEQFF.

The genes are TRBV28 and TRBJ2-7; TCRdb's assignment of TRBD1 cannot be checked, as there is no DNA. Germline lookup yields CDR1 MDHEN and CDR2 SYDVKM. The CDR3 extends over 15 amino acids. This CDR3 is CASSSHRDRVDEQYF.

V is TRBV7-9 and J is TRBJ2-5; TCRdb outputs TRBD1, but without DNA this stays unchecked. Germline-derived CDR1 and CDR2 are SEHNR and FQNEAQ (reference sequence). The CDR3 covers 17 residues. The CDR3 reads CASSLDRDRGYQETQYF.

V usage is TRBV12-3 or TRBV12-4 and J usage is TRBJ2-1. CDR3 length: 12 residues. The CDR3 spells CASSPGFHEQFF.

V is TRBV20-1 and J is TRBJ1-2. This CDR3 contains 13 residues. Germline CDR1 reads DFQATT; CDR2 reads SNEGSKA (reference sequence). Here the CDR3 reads CSAQTGTSYGYTF.

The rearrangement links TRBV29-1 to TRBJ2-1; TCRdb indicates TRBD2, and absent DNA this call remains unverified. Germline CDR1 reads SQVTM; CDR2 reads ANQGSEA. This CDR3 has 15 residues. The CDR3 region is CSVLGLVIVHNEQFF.

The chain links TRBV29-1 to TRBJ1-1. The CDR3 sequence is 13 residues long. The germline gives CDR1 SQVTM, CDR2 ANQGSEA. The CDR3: CSVEGWTNTEAFF.

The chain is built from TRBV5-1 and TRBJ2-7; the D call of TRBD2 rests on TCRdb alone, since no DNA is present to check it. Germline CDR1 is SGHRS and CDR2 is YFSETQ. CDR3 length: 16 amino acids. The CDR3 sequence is CASSHPMGQRTHEQYF.

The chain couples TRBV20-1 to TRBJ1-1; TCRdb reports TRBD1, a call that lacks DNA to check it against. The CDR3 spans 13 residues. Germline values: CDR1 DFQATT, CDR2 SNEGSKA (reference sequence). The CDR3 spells CSAIWGRDTEAFF.

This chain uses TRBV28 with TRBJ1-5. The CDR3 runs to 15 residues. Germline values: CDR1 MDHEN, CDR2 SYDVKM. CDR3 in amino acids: CASSLTPYSNQPQHF.

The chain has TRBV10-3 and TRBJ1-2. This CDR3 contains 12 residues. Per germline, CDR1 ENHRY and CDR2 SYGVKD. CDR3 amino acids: CAIGTTNYGYTF.

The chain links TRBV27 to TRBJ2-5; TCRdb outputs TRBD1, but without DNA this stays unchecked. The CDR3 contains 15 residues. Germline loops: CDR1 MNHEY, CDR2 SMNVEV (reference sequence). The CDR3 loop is CASSPMATGEETQYF.

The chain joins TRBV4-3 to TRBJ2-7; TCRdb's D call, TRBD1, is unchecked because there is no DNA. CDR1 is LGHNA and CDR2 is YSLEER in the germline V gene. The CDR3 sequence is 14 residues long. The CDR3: CASSQSTGRYEQYF.

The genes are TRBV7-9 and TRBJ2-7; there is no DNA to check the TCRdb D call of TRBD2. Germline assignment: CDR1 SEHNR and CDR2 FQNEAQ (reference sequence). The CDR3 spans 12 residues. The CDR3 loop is CASSYGPPEQYF.

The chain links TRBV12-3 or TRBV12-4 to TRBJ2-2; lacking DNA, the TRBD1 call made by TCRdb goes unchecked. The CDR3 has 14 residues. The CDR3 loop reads CASGPPEKPGELFF.

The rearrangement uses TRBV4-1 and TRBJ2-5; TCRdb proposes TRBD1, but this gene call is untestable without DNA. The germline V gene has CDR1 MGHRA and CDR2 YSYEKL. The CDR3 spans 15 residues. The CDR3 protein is CASSRGTGGVETQYF.

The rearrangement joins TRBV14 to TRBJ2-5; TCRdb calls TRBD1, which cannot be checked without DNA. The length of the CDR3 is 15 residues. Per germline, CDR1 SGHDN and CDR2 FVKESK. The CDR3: CASSLIGQGWETQYF.

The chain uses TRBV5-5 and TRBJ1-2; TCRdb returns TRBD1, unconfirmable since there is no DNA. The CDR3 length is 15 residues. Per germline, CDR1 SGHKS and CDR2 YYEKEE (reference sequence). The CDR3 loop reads CASSLNRVPNYGYTF.

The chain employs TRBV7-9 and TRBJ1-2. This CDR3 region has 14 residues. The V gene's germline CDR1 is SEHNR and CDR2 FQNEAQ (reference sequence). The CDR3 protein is CASSLATAYYGYTF.

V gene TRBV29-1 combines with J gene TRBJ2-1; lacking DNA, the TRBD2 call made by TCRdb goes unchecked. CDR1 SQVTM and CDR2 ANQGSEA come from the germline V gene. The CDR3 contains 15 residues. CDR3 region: CSVEGGAALYNEQFF.

This CDR3 is CASSEGGTSFIQETQYF. V gene TRBV7-9 combines with J gene TRBJ2-5; TCRdb indicates TRBD2, and absent DNA this call remains unverified. Germline CDR1 SEHNR, CDR2 FQNEAQ (reference sequence). The CDR3 runs to 17 residues.

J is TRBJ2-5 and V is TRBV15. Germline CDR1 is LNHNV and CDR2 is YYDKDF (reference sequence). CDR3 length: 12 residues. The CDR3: CATSSLEEAQYF.

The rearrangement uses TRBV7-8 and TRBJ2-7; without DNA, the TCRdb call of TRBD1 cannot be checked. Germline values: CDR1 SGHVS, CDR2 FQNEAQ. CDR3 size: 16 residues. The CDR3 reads CASSTDLGQGLGEQYF.

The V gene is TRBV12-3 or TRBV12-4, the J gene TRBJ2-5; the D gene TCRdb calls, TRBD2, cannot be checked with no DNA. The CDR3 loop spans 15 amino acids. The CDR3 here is CASRFTAGSQETQYF.

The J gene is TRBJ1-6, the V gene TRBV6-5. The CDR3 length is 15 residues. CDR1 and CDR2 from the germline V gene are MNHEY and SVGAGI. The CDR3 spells CASSYSPAGNSPLHF.

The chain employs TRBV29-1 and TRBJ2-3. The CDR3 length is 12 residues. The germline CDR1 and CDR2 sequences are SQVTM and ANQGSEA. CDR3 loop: CSVEDFIDTQYF.

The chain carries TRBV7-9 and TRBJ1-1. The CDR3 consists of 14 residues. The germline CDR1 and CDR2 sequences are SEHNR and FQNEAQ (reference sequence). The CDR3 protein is CASSPTGPNTEAFF.

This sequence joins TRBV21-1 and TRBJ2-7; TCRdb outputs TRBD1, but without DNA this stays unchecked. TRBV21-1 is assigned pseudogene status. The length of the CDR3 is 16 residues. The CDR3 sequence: CASSKRTGPPVDEQYF.

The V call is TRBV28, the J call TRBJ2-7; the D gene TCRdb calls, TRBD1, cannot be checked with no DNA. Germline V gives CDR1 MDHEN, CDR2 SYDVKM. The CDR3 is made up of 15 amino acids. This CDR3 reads CASSTRQGDAYEQYF.